One and the same sample provided the 7 T cell receptor beta chains below, sequenced in a study of CD8 T cells in ankylosing spondylitis. TCRdb re-derived calls from the 5' RACE reads in MiXCR, one entry per CDR3 protein. The table includes 250,000 to 400,000 distinct CDR3 sequences, roughly 10% detected once. Sequencing was performed on blood, either unsorted or a sorted T cell fraction (not recorded which). These receptors came from a female donor with ankylosing spondylitis or in good health (not recorded which).

This clonotype was counted many times. V and J are TRBV6-1 and TRBJ2-1; 13 bases are a match to TRBD2. Germline CDR1 reads MNHNS; CDR2 reads SASEGT. The V and J ends lost 5 bases and 10 bases, in that order; junction bases with no gene match: 17. The CDR3 is 18 residues long. CDR3 amino acids: CASSQGLAGSGGATEQFF. The CDR3 region has the DNA TGTGCCAGCAGTCAGGGACTAGCGGGATCGGGGGGGGCGACGGAGCAGTTCTTC.

The genes are TRBV10-3 and TRBJ2-2; 11 bases align to TRBD1. CDR1 and CDR2 from the germline V gene are ENHRY and SYGVKD. The CDR3 consists of 16 residues. After removal of 4 bases from V and 0 bases from J, the junction contained 1 base not matched to a gene. The CDR3: CAISGGQGANTGELFF. CDR3 DNA sequence: TGTGCCATCAGTGGGGGACAGGGGGCGAACACCGGGGAGCTGTTTTTT.

The J gene is TRBJ2-1, the V gene TRBV5-5; no definite D call. The V and J ends lost 4 bases and 1 base respectively, with 9 bases between them. The CDR3 runs 14 residues. The germline V gene encodes CDR1 SGHKS and CDR2 YYEKEE (reference sequence). The CDR3: CASSRRASYNEQFF. Here the CDR3 DNA reads TGTGCCAGCAGCCGCCGGGCGTCCTACAATGAGCAGTTCTTC.

To note about this clonotype: Its ends do not fully match the called genes, so a read error is possible. DNA for the CDR3: TGTGCCAGCAGGATCCTGGACGCCCCGTGCTTTTTT. Translating it yields CASRILDAPCFF. V and J are TRBV12-3 or TRBV12-4 and TRBJ1-3; no firm D call. The CDR3 spans 12 residues.

The sample holds many counts of this clonotype. The CDR3 DNA reads TGTGCCAGCAGTACGGGACTAGCGGAGGTTTGGTCCATCTACGAGCAGTACTTC. Amino acid sequence: CASSTGLAEVWSIYEQYF. V is TRBV6-2 or TRBV6-3 and J is TRBJ2-7; TRBD2 matches 11 bases. Per germline, CDR1 MNHEY and CDR2 SVGEGT. The V and J ends lost 5 bases and 3 bases, in that order; junction bases with no gene match: 15. The CDR3 loop spans 18 amino acids.

This clonotype was counted ten times or more. The chain uses TRBV6-5 and TRBJ1-1; a weak D match, TRBD1 (5 bases). Germline CDR1 MNHEY, CDR2 SVGAGI. V was cut by 4 bases and J by 3 bases, with 24 bases left in between. The CDR3 length is 18 residues. The CDR3 reads CASSSQGEWGRRDTEAFF. CDR3 nucleotides: TGTGCCAGCAGTTCCCAAGGGGAATGGGGCAGAAGGGACACTGAAGCTTTCTTT.

This clonotype was seen a handful of times. The V and J genes are TRBV5-1 and TRBJ2-7, with D possibly matching TRBD2 (6 bases). The CDR3 covers 15 residues. The V end lost 5 bases, the J end lost 7 bases, and 22 bases lay between the germline ends. Per the germline V gene, CDR1 is SGHRS and CDR2 is YFSETQ. CDR3 bases: TGCGCCAGCAGTTTCGATCCGGGGAGGTCGGTGGAGCAGTACTTC. Translating it yields CASSFDPGRSVEQYF.